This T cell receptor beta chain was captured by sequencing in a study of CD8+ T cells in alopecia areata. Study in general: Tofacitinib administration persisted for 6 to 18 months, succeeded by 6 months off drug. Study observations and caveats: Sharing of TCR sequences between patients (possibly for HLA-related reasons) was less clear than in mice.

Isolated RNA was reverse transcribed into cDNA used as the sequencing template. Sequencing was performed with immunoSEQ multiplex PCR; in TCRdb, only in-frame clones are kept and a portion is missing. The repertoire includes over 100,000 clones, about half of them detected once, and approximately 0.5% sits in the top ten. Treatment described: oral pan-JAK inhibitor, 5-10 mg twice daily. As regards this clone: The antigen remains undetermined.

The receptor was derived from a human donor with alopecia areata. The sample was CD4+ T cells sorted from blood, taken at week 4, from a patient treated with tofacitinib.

The CDR3 region is CASNKEDGYYGYTF. As DNA, the CDR3 is TGTGCCAGCAACAAAGAGGATGGGTACTATGGCTACACCTTC. The chain recombines TRBV9 with TRBJ1-2; D unclear. The V gene lost 6 bases and the J gene lost 3 bases, with 15 bases spanning the gap. CDR1 and CDR2 (germline): SGDLS, YYNGEE. CDR3 length: 14 residues.